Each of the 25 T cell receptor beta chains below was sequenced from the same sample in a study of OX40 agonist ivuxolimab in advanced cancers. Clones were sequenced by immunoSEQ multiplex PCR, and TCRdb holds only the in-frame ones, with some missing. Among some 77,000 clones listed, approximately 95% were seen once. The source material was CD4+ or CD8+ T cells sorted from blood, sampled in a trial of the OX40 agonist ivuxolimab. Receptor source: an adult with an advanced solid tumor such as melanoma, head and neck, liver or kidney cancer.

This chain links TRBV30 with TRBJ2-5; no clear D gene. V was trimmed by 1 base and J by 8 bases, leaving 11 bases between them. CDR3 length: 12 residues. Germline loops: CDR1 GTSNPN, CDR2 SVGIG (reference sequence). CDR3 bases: TGTGCCTGGAGTGATAGGGATGGTACCCAGTACTTC. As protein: CAWSDRDGTQYF. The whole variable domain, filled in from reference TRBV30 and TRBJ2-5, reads SQTIHQWPATLVQPVGSPLSLECTVEGTSNPNLYWYRQAAGRGLQLLFYSVGIGQISSEVPQNLSASRPQDRQFILSSKKLLLSDSGFYLCAWSDRDGTQYFGPGTRLLVL.

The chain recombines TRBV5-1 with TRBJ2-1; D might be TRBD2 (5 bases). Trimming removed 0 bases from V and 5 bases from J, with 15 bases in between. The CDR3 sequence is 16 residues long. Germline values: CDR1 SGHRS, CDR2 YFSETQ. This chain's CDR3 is CASSLGAPPRDNEQFF. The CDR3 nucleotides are TGCGCCAGCAGCTTGGGGGCTCCCCCGCGGGACAATGAGCAGTTCTTC.

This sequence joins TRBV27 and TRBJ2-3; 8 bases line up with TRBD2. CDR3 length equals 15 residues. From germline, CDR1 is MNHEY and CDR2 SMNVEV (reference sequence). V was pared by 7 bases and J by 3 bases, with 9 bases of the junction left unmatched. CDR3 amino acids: CASTLSGSGTDTQYF. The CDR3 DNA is TGTGCCAGCACCTTGAGCGGGAGTGGGACAGATACGCAGTATTTT.

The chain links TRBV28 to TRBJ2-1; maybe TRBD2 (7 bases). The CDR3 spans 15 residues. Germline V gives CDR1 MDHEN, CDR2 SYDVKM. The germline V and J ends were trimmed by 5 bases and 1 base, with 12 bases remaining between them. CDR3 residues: CASSPKGGSYNEQFF. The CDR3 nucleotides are TGTGCCAGCAGTCCTAAGGGGGGGTCCTACAATGAGCAGTTCTTC.

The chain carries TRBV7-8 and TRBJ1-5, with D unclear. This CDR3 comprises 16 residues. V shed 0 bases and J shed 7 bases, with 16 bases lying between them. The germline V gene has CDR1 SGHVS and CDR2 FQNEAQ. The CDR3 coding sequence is TGTGCCAGCAGCTTAGCCGGCGTTGGCACCGGCCAGCCCCAGCATTTT. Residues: CASSLAGVGTGQPQHF.

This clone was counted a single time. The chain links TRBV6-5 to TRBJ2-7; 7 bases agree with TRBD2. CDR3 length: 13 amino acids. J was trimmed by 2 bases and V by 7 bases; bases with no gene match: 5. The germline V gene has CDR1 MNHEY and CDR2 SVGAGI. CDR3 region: CASTPSGTYEQYF. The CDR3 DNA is TGTGCCAGCACACCTAGCGGCACCTACGAGCAGTACTTC.

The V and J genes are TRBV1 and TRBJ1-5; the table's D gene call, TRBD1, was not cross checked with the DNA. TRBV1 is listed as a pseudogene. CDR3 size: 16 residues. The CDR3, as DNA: TGCACCAGCAGCCAGCCCCGGGACAGGGCTAATCAGCCCCAGCATTTT. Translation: CTSSQPRDRANQPQHF.

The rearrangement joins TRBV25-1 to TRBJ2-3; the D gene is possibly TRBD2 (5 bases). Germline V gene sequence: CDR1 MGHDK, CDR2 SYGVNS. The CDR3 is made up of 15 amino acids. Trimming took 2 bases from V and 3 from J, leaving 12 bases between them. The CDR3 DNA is TGTGCCAGCAGTGAAAGCGGAACGGGTACAGATACGCAGTATTTT. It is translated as CASSESGTGTDTQYF. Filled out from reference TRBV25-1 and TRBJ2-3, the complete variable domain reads EADIYQTPRYLVIGTGKKITLECSQTMGHDKMYWYQQDPGMELHLIHYSYGVNSTEKGDLSSESTVSRIRTEHFPLTLESARPSHTSQYLCASSESGTGTDTQYFGPGTRLTVL.

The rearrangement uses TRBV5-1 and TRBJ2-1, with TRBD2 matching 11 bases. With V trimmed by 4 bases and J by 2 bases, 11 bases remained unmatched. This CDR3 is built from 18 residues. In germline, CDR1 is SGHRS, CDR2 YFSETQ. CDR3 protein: CASSATSASGGTYNEQFF. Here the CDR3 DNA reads TGCGCCAGCAGCGCAACCAGCGCTAGCGGGGGGACCTACAATGAGCAGTTCTTC. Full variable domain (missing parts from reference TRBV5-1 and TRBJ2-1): KAGVTQTPRYLIKTRGQQVTLSCSPISGHRSVSWYQQTPGQGLQFLFEYFSETQRNKGNFPGRFSGRQFSNSRSEMNVSTLELGDSALYLCASSATSASGGTYNEQFFGPGTRLTVL.

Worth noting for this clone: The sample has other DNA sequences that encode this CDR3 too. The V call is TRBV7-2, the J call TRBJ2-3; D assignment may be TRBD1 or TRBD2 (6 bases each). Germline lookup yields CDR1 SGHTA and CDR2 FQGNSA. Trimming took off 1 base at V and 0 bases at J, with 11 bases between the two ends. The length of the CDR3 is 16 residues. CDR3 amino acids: CASSLVGGTSTDTQYF. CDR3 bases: TGTGCCAGCAGCTTAGTGGGGGGCACTAGCACAGATACGCAGTATTTT. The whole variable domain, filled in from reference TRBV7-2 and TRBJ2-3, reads GAGVSQSPSNKVTEKGKDVELRCDPISGHTALYWYRQSLGQGLEFLIYFQGNSAPDKSGLPSDRFSAERTGGSVSTLTIQRTQQEDSAVYLCASSLVGGTSTDTQYFGPGTRLTVL.

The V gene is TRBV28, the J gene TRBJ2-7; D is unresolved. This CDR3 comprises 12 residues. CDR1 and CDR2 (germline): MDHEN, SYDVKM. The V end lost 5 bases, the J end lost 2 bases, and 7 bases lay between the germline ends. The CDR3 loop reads CASSPRAYEQYF. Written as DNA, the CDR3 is TGTGCCAGCAGTCCCCGCGCCTACGAGCAGTACTTC. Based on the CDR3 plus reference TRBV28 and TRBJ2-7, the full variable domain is DVKVTQSSRYLVKRTGEKVFLECVQDMDHENMFWYRQDPGLGLRLIYFSYDVKMKEKGDIPEGYSVSREKKERFSLILESASTNQTSMYLCASSPRAYEQYFGPGTRLTVT.

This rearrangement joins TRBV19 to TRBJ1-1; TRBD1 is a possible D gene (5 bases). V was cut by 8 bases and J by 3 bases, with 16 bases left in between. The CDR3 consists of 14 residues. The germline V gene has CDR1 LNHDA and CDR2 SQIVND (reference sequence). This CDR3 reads CASGHHGRDTEAFF. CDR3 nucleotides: TGTGCCAGTGGACACCACGGGCGCGACACTGAAGCTTTCTTT.

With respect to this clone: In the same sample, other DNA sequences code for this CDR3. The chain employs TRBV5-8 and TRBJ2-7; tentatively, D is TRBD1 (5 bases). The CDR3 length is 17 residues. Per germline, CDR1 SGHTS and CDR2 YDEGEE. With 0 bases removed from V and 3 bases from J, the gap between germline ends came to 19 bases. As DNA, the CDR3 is TGTGCCAGCAGCTTGGGGTTTCAGGGTCGGCCTTTCTACGAGCAGTACTTC. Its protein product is CASSLGFQGRPFYEQYF.

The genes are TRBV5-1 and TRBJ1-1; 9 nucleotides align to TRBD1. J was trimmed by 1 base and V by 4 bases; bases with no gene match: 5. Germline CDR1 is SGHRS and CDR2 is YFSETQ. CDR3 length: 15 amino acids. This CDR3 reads CASSRMTGGNTEAFF. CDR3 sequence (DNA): TGCGCCAGCAGCCGTATGACAGGGGGGAACACTGAAGCTTTCTTT.

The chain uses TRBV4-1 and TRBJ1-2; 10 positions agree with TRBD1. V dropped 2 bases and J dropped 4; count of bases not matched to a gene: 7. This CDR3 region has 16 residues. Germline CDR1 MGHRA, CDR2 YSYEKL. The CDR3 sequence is CASSQIRQGAAYGYTF. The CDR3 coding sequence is TGCGCCAGCAGCCAAATTCGACAGGGGGCCGCCTATGGCTACACCTTC.

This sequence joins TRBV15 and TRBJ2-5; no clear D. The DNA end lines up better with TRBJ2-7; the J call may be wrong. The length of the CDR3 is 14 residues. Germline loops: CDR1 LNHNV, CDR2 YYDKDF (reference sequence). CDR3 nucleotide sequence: TGTGCCACCAGCAGAGATCTTGCAGACTACGAGCAGTACTTC. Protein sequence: CATSRDLADYEQYF.

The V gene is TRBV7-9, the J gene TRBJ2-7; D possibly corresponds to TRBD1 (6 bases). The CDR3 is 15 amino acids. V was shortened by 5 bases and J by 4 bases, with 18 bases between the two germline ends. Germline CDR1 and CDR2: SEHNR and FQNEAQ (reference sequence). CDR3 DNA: TGTGCCAGCAGCCCTACCCCGACAGGCCTATACGAGCAGTACTTC. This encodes CASSPTPTGLYEQYF.

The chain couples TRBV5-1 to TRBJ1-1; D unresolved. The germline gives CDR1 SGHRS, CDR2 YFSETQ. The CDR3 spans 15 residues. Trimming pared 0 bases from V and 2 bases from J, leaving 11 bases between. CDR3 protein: CASSLGGVPNTEAFF. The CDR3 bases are TGCGCCAGCAGCTTGGGCGGGGTCCCCAACACTGAAGCTTTCTTT.

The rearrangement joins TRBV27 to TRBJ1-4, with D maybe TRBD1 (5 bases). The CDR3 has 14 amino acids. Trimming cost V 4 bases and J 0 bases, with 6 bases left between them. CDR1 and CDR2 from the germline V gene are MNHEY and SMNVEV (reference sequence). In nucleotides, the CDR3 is TGTGCCAGCAGTTCGGGGGCAACTAATGAAAAACTGTTTTTT. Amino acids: CASSSGATNEKLFF.

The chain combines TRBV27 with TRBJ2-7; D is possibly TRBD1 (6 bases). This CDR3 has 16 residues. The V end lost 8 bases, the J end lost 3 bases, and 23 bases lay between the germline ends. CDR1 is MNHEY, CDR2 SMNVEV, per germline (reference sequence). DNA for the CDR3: TGTGCCAGCGGATTAAAGGGACACCAACCCCTCTACGAGCAGTACTTC. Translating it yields CASGLKGHQPLYEQYF.

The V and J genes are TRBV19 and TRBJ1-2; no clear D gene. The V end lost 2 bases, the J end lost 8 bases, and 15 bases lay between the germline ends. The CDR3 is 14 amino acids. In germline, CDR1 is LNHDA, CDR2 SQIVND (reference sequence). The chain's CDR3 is CASSITGQTRGYTF. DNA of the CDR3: TGTGCCAGTAGTATAACGGGCCAGACCCGCGGCTACACCTTC.

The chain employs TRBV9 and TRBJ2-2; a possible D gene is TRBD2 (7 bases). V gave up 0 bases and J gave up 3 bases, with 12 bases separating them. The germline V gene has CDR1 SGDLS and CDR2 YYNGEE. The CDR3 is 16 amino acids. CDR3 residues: CASSVAGGGDTGELFF. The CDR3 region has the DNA TGTGCCAGCAGCGTAGCTGGCGGGGGCGACACCGGGGAGCTGTTTTTT.

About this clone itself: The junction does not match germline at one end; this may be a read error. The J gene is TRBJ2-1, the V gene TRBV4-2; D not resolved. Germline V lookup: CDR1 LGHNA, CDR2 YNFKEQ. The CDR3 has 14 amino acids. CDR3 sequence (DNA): TGTGCCAGCAGTCAAGGTGGTGACTACAATGAGCAGTTCTTC. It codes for CASSQGGDYNEQFF.

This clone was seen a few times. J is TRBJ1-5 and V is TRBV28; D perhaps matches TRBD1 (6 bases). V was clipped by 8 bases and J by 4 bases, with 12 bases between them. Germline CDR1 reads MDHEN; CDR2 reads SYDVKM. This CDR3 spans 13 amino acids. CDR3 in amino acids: CASADRPNQPQHF. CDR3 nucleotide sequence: TGTGCCAGCGCCGACAGGCCGAATCAGCCCCAGCATTTT.

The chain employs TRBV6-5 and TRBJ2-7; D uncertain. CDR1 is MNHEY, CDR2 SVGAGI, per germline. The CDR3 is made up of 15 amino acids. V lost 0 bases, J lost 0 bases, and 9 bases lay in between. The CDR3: CASSYSFQFSYEQYF. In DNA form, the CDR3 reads TGTGCCAGCAGTTACTCGTTCCAGTTCTCCTACGAGCAGTACTTC.